These T cell receptor beta chains were read from a single sample in a study of cytomegalovirus exposure and HLA in healthy donors. Profiled with immunoSEQ multiplex PCR; TCRdb holds only in-frame clones, not every one. This sample has about 140,000 clones, with 75% to 90% found just once. Source material: PBMCs. These receptors were obtained from a woman between 45 and 60 years old in good health and CMV-seropositive. Each CDR3 is given with its conserved first and last residue. A D gene is named only where the DNA matches it firmly. Clone size is stated in some rows and not others, as once, few, many or a class when expanded.

clone size	D gene	V gene	J gene	CDR3 protein	CDR3 DNA
-	-	TRBV6-5	TRBJ2-5	CASSLHRVETQYF	TGTGCCAGCAGTCTTCACAGGGTAGAGACCCAGTACTTC
-	TRBD1	TRBV7-9	TRBJ1-2	CASSPRQGAYGYTF	TGTGCCAGCAGCCCTAGACAGGGGGCCTATGGCTACACCTTC
-	TRBD1	TRBV5-4	TRBJ2-7	CASSWDREDYEQYF	TGTGCCAGCAGCTGGGACAGGGAGGACTACGAGCAGTACTTC
-	-	TRBV5-5	TRBJ1-6	CASSKSAAGDSPLHF	TGTGCTAGCAGCAAGTCCGCCGCAGGGGATTCACCCCTCCACTTT
few	-	TRBV18	TRBJ2-3	CASSPRGLRGTQYF	TGTGCCAGCTCACCACGAGGACTGCGGGGTACGCAGTATTTT
-	-	TRBV7-9	TRBJ1-1	CSSSFSGLNTEAFF	TGTTCCAGCAGCTTCTCGGGGTTAAACACTGAAGCTTTCTTT
-	-	TRBV28	TRBJ1-5	CASSLMGGLVQPQHF	TGTGCCAGCAGTTTAATGGGGGGACTAGTTCAGCCCCAGCATTTT
-	-	TRBV6-6	TRBJ2-1	CASSYNSGTAYNEQFF	TGTGCCAGCAGTTACAACTCGGGAACGGCCTACAATGAGCAGTTCTTC
-	TRBD1	TRBV27	TRBJ2-1	CASSSGGWEQFF	TGTGCCAGCAGTTCAGGGGGTTGGGAGCAGTTCTTC
-	-	TRBV5-5	TRBJ1-6	CASSKSAAGDSPLHF	TGTGCCAGCAGCAAGTCCGCCGCAGGGGATTCACCCCTCCACTTT
-	-	TRBV19	TRBJ1-5	CATRGGGSNQPQHF	TGTGCCACCCGAGGCGGGGGAAGCAATCAGCCCCAGCATTTT
-	-	TRBV5-1	TRBJ1-3	CASSFGGGNTIYF	TGCGCCAGCAGCTTCGGGGGTGGAAACACCATATATTTT
-	TRBD2	TRBV9	TRBJ2-7	CASSVQREPYEQYF	TGTGCCAGCAGCGTCCAGCGGGAGCCATACGAGCAGTACTTC
-	TRBD1	TRBV28	TRBJ2-7	CASSLRGQVYEQYF	TGTGCCAGCAGTTTACGCGGACAGGTATACGAGCAGTACTTC
-	TRBD2	TRBV10-3	TRBJ2-1	CAISSGLADNEQFF	TGTGCCATCAGTTCCGGACTAGCGGACAATGAGCAGTTCTTC
few	TRBD1	TRBV28	TRBJ2-1	CASSRDRVHWFF	TGTGCCAGCAGCCGAGACAGGGTTCATTGGTTCTTC
-	TRBD1	TRBV6-6	TRBJ1-1	CASSYQGAAEAFF	TGTGCCAGCAGTTATCAGGGGGCTGCTGAAGCTTTCTTT
-	-	TRBV9	TRBJ1-4	CASSVAGTNEKLFF	TGTGCCAGCAGCGTAGCCGGAACTAATGAAAAACTGTTTTTT
-	TRBD1	TRBV28	TRBJ2-6	CASRFTGARKGANVLTF	TGTGCCAGCAGATTCACAGGGGCTCGAAAGGGGGCCAACGTCCTGACTTTC
-	TRBD1	TRBV11-3	TRBJ2-2	CASSAHRGSGELFF	TGTGCCAGCAGCGCCCACAGGGGTTCCGGGGAGCTGTTTTTT
-	TRBD2	TRBV7-2	TRBJ2-5	CASSLSGRAGETQYF	TGTGCCAGCAGCTTAAGCGGGAGGGCCGGAGAGACCCAGTACTTC
few	TRBD1	TRBV5-4	TRBJ2-1	CASSLAGTGDNEQFF	TGTGCCAGCAGCTTGGCCGGGACAGGGGACAATGAGCAGTTCTTC
-	-	TRBV9	TRBJ2-5	CASSVGPSEETQYF	TGTGCCAGCAGCGTAGGCCCCTCAGAAGAGACCCAGTACTTC
-	TRBD1	TRBV6-1	TRBJ1-1	CASTRDRANTEAFF	TGTGCCAGCACTCGGGACAGAGCGAACACTGAAGCTTTCTTT
-	TRBD2	TRBV7-9	TRBJ2-5	CASSLTRGRDETQYF	TGTGCCAGCAGCTTGACTCGCGGGAGGGACGAGACCCAGTACTTC
-	TRBD1	TRBV18	TRBJ1-2	CASSSRQGAYGYTF	TGTGCCAGCTCATCGAGACAGGGGGCCTATGGCTACACCTTC
once	TRBD1	TRBV18	TRBJ1-1	CASSPWTGQLEAFF	TGTGCCAGCTCACCCTGGACGGGACAGCTTGAAGCTTTCTTT
-	-	TRBV14	TRBJ2-7	CASSELESLEQYF	TGTGCCAGCAGCGAGCTAGAAAGCCTCGAGCAGTACTTC
-	TRBD2	TRBV29-1	TRBJ2-1	CSVEADVELAGGREYNEQFF	TGCAGCGTTGAAGCCGATGTAGAGCTAGCGGGAGGAAGGGAGTACAATGAGCAGTTCTTC